The next 18 T cell receptor beta chains were all read from a single sample in a study of blood T cells in healthy people across ages (dated by TCRdb to the mid-2010s). Receptors were amplified or captured by 5' RACE. TCRdb names Illumina HiSeq 2500 as the instrument used. A second PCR of about 6 to 11 cycles was performed with a sample-barcoded 5' primer and a J-beta primer mix. Using fastp trimming at Q25 and MiXCR clonotype assembly, TCRdb reanalyzed the public sequencing data and kept in-frame beta chains. Duplicate CDR3 protein sequences are folded into a single record with the most common DNA and genes. This sample is represented by 550,000 to 650,000 distinct CDR3 sequences; roughly 30% of them were singletons. The ten biggest clones cover 15% to 19% of the sample. Sequenced material: blood. Receptor source: a woman older than 75 in good health.

This clonotype was seen a few times. The rearrangement uses TRBV6-1 and TRBJ1-1; 7 positions match TRBD1. This CDR3 region has 14 residues. Germline lookup yields CDR1 MNHNS and CDR2 SASEGT. V was clipped by 7 bases and J by 1 base; unmatched bases: 6. CDR3 bases: TGTGCCAGCACTACTACAGGGGCGAACACTGAAGCTTTCTTT. It yields the protein CASTTTGANTEAFF.

The chain uses TRBV12-3 or TRBV12-4 and TRBJ2-7; 8 nucleotides agree with TRBD2. CDR3 length equals 15 residues. V shed 3 bases, J shed 5 bases, and the junction held 9 bases outside the gene matches. CDR3 nucleotide sequence: TGTGCCAGCAGTTTGGGACTCAGCGGGAGTAACGAGCAGTACTTC. Its translation: CASSLGLSGSNEQYF.

On this clonotype: It may be a read error: a sequence one base away is much more abundant. The V call is TRBV20-1, the J call TRBJ1-4; D is unresolved. CDR1 DFQATT and CDR2 SNEGSKA come from the germline V gene (reference sequence). This CDR3 region has 11 residues. DNA for the CDR3: TGCAGTGCTAGAGGGAATGAAAAACTGGTTTTT. It yields the protein CSARGNEKLVF.

As to this clonotype: Compared with germline, one end of the junction differs, possibly owing to a read error. The chain combines TRBV30 with TRBJ1-6; perhaps TRBD1 as D (6 bases). CDR3 size: 14 residues. In germline, CDR1 is GTSNPN, CDR2 SVGIG (reference sequence). The CDR3 DNA follows: TGTGCCTGGACCGGGGGGGCCTCGTCTTCACCCCCCCACTTT. Encoded protein: CAWTGGASSSPPHF.

The CDR3, as DNA: TGCAGTGCAGTAGCGGGAGCGCGCACAGATACGCAGTATTTT. Amino acid sequence: CSAVAGARTDTQYF. The rearrangement links TRBV20-1 to TRBJ2-3; 9 bases line up with TRBD2. The CDR3 covers 14 residues. CDR1 and CDR2 from the germline V gene are DFQATT and SNEGSKA (reference sequence). The J segment lost 1 base and the V segment lost 6 bases, leaving 5 bases of the junction unmatched.

The genes are TRBV6-5 and TRBJ2-3; 7 positions agree with TRBD2. This CDR3 is 12 amino acids long. V gave up 6 bases and J gave up 10 bases; unmatched junction bases: 7. CDR1 and CDR2 from the germline V gene are MNHEY and SVGAGI. The CDR3, as DNA: TGTGCCAGCAGCAGAGGACTAGGCGCGCAGTATTTT. Protein sequence: CASSRGLGAQYF.

This clonotype was observed at least ten times. This rearrangement joins TRBV7-9 to TRBJ1-2; the D gene is possibly TRBD1 (5 bases). The CDR3 consists of 18 residues. Trimming took off 3 bases at V and 5 bases at J, with 25 bases between the two ends. Looked up from germline, CDR1 is SEHNR and CDR2 is FQNEAQ (reference sequence). The CDR3 bases are TGTGCCAGCAGCTTGGATTCCCTCCGGACATTATTGGGATATGGCTACACCTTC. Translated, it gives CASSLDSLRTLLGYGYTF.

This clonotype was counted a single time. V gene TRBV6-5 combines with J gene TRBJ1-3; the match to TRBD1 covers 11 bases. Germline V gives CDR1 MNHEY, CDR2 SVGAGI. There are 16 residues in the CDR3. With V trimmed by 1 base and J by 3 bases, 2 bases remained unmatched. As DNA, the CDR3 is TGTGCCAGCAGTTACTTAGGGACAGGGGGTGGAAACACCATATATTTT. It codes for CASSYLGTGGGNTIYF.

This clonotype has a count of ten or more. The J gene is TRBJ2-1, the V gene TRBV9; a weak D match, TRBD2 (5 bases). CDR1 is SGDLS and CDR2 is YYNGEE in the germline V gene. The CDR3 runs to 15 residues. The V gene lost 0 bases and the J gene lost 4 bases, with 11 bases spanning the gap. The CDR3 sequence: CASSVGGLGYNEQFF. The DNA of the CDR3 is TGTGCCAGCAGCGTAGGAGGGTTAGGATACAATGAGCAGTTCTTC.

This clonotype was counted at least ten times. The rearrangement joins TRBV20-1 to TRBJ1-5; TRBD1 is a possible D gene (6 bases). Germline CDR1 reads DFQATT; CDR2 reads SNEGSKA (reference sequence). The CDR3 extends over 15 amino acids. Deletions cut 6 bases from V and 2 bases from J, with 17 bases between. The CDR3 sequence is CSAQRGGGGNQPQHF. CDR3 DNA sequence: TGCAGTGCCCAGAGGGGCGGGGGCGGCAATCAGCCCCAGCATTTT.

This clonotype was picked up a small number of times. The germline gene is not matched at one end of the junction; a read error may be the cause. The chain recombines TRBV20-1 with TRBJ2-4, with unresolved D. The end of the DNA is better explained by TRBJ2-7, so the J call may be wrong. Looked up from germline, CDR1 is DFQATT and CDR2 is SNEGSKA (reference sequence). The CDR3 has 12 residues. CDR3 bases: TGCAGGGCTAGAATCGGGCAGAGCGAGCAGTACTTC. Its translation: CRARIGQSEQYF.

The gene calls are TRBV10-3 and TRBJ1-6, with D possibly TRBD1 on 5 matching bases. The CDR3 contains 13 residues. Trimming left V 7 bases short and J 7 bases short, with 11 bases between. Germline CDR1 reads ENHRY; CDR2 reads SYGVKD. For the CDR3, the DNA is TGTGCCATCATGGCAGGGATGAATTCACCCCTCCACTTT. It specifies CAIMAGMNSPLHF.

The J gene is TRBJ2-1, the V gene TRBV6-1; D gene unclear. V lost 4 bases and J 10 bases, leaving 17 bases between the germline ends. The CDR3 length is 14 residues. Looked up from germline, CDR1 is MNHNS and CDR2 is SASEGT. The CDR3 DNA follows: TGTGCCAGCAGTGGAATGGGGTTAGGATACGAGCAGTTCTTC. Translating gives CASSGMGLGYEQFF.

This clonotype has a handful of counts. A much larger clone differs by one base, so this may be a read error. The rearrangement links TRBV12-3 or TRBV12-4 to TRBJ2-3, with a possible D match to TRBD2 (5 bases). The CDR3 length is 15 residues. The CDR3 DNA follows: TGTGCCAGCAGTTTCGGCAGCCCTAGCACAGATGCGCAGTATTTT. This codes for CASSFGSPSTDAQYF.

The chain carries TRBV7-2 and TRBJ1-4; D is perhaps TRBD1 (5 bases). From germline, CDR1 is SGHTA and CDR2 FQGNSA. CDR3 size: 15 residues. Trimming left V 7 bases short and J 5 bases short, with 17 bases between. The CDR3 DNA reads TGTGCCAGCACCCAAAGCCAGGGTCCCAATGAAAAACTGTTTTTT. Its translation: CASTQSQGPNEKLFF.

As to this clonotype: This sequence may be a read error, since a much larger clone differs from it by one base. The chain has TRBV9 and TRBJ2-3; TRBD2 agrees at 12 bases. CDR3 length: 15 residues. CDR1 and CDR2 (germline): SGDLS, YYNGEE. The V gene end was trimmed by 3 bases and the J gene end by 6 bases; junction bases not matched to a gene: 5. As DNA, the CDR3 is TGTGCCAGCAGCGCCGGGACTAGCGGGTTCGATACGCAGTATTTT. Its protein product is CASSAGTSGFDTQYF.

At least ten counts were recorded for this clonotype. The CDR3 is CSAAEGGGTYEQYF. Here the CDR3 DNA reads TGCAGTGCCGCCGAAGGGGGCGGTACCTACGAGCAGTACTTC. The rearrangement joins TRBV20-1 to TRBJ2-7; TRBD1 matches at 7 bases. Germline V gives CDR1 DFQATT, CDR2 SNEGSKA (reference sequence). CDR3 size: 14 residues. Trimming took 6 bases from V and 2 from J; bases not matched to a gene: 10.

Only a few counts were recorded for this clonotype. The chain joins TRBV20-1 to TRBJ1-4; D perhaps matches TRBD1 (5 bases). The germline CDR1 and CDR2 sequences are DFQATT and SNEGSKA (reference sequence). The V gene lost 5 bases and the J gene lost 4 bases, with 14 bases spanning the gap. The CDR3 sequence is 14 residues long. In DNA form, the CDR3 reads TGCAGTGCTGCGACAGATGGGTTTAATGAAAAACTGTTTTTT. Its protein product is CSAATDGFNEKLFF.